The 20 T cell receptor beta chains below were found in one sample sequenced in a study of T cells after yellow fever vaccination. TCRdb re-called the 5' RACE reads through MiXCR, storing one row per CDR3 protein. The table includes over 110,000 distinct CDR3 sequences, roughly 8% detected once. The sequenced sample was CD4+ T cells sorted from PBMCs, obtained 5 days after the yellow fever booster vaccination. The receptors originated from a man younger than 40 who received the YFV17D yellow fever vaccine.

In its sample, this clonotype was seen many times. The chain couples TRBV3-1 to TRBJ2-7, with a possible D match to TRBD1 (5 bases). The CDR3 has 13 residues. Trimming stripped 5 bases from V and 2 bases from J, with 10 bases between. Germline CDR1 LGHDT, CDR2 YNNKEL (reference sequence). The CDR3 region is CASSYTGAYEQYF. CDR3 nucleotides: TGTGCCAGCAGCTACACAGGAGCCTACGAGCAGTACTTC.

Ten or more counts support this clonotype. The V and J genes are TRBV20-1 and TRBJ1-6; 9 bases fit TRBD1. The V segment lost 3 bases and the J segment 7 bases; nucleotides outside the gene matches: 4. This CDR3 has 14 amino acids. CDR1 and CDR2 from the germline V gene are DFQATT and SNEGSKA (reference sequence). The CDR3 DNA sequence: TGCAGTGCTAGTCTCGGGACAGGGAATTCACCCCTCCACTTT. This encodes CSASLGTGNSPLHF.

This clonotype was seen many times. The CDR3 sequence is CASSQVPSGSWAYGTDTQYF. In nucleotides, the CDR3 is TGTGCCAGCAGCCAAGTTCCTAGCGGGAGTTGGGCGTATGGCACAGATACGCAGTATTTT. The V and J genes are TRBV14 and TRBJ2-3; TRBD2 matches 10 bases. The CDR3 sequence is 20 residues long. Germline V gene sequence: CDR1 SGHDN, CDR2 FVKESK. J was trimmed by 1 base and V by 1 base; bases with no gene match: 14.

This rearrangement joins TRBV6-1 to TRBJ2-7, with D possibly called TRBD1 or TRBD2 (5 bases each). CDR1 is MNHNS and CDR2 is SASEGT in the germline V gene. The CDR3 loop spans 15 amino acids. Trimming left V 8 bases short and J 7 bases short, with 24 bases between. CDR3 nucleotide sequence: TGTGCCAGCCAGTGGGGGACCACCTCATACGGGGAGCAGTACTTC. Amino acids: CASQWGTTSYGEQYF.

This clonotype was seen many times. The chain is built from TRBV6-1 and TRBJ2-1; TRBD2 matches 11 bases. In germline, CDR1 is MNHNS, CDR2 SASEGT. J gave up 6 bases and V 5 bases, and 9 bases lay outside the gene matches. The CDR3 length is 16 residues. In DNA form, the CDR3 reads TGTGCCAGCAGTACCCCGGCTAGCGGGAGGACCAATGAGCAGTTCTTC. Its translation: CASSTPASGRTNEQFF.

This clonotype was seen more than once but under ten times. J is TRBJ1-6 and V is TRBV19, with TRBD1 matching 7 bases. In germline, CDR1 is LNHDA, CDR2 SQIVND (reference sequence). V lost 11 bases, J lost 7 bases, and 5 bases stayed unmatched. The CDR3 runs 12 residues. The DNA of the CDR3 is TGTGCCGGGACAGAGCCGAATTCACCCCTCCACTTT. Translation gives CAGTEPNSPLHF.

The sample holds many counts of this clonotype. The chain combines TRBV18 with TRBJ2-1; TRBD1 might be the D (6 bases). From germline, CDR1 is KGHSH and CDR2 LQKENI. Trimming pared 3 bases from V and 9 bases from J, leaving 15 bases between. This CDR3 region has 14 residues. Written as DNA, the CDR3 is TGTGCCAGCTCACCGCCCTCCCTACAGGGTGAGCAGTTCTTC. Its translation is CASSPPSLQGEQFF.

Details on this clonotype: A much bigger clone sits one base away, suggesting this may be a read error. This chain's CDR3 is CASKATGTNNEQFF. The CDR3, as DNA: TGTGCCAGCAAGGCCACAGGGACCAACAATGAGCAGTTCTTC. J is TRBJ2-1 and V is TRBV2; D is possibly TRBD1 (6 bases). V was cut by 7 bases and J by 5 bases, with 15 bases left in between. The CDR3 is 14 residues long. Germline assignment: CDR1 SNHLY and CDR2 FYNNEI.

This clonotype came up many times. V and J are TRBV7-2 and TRBJ2-3, with 7 bases aligning to TRBD2. There are 16 residues in the CDR3. V lost 1 base and J lost 3; bases outside the gene matches: 7. Germline CDR1 SGHTA, CDR2 FQGNSA. CDR3 loop: CASSLVAGVVTDTQYF. Written as DNA, the CDR3 is TGTGCCAGCAGCTTAGTGGCGGGAGTTGTGACAGATACGCAGTATTTT.

This clonotype was observed at least ten times. The rearrangement joins TRBV9 to TRBJ2-7; a possible D gene is TRBD2 (5 bases). The V end lost 4 bases, the J end lost 2 bases, and 19 bases lay between the germline ends. Germline CDR1 and CDR2: SGDLS and YYNGEE. The CDR3 is 16 amino acids. The CDR3 DNA reads TGTGCCAGCAGCCCCAGCGGTACCCCAAGCACCTACGAGCAGTACTTC. Translation gives CASSPSGTPSTYEQYF.

The chain is built from TRBV28 and TRBJ1-1; 7 bases are shared with TRBD1. The V and J ends lost 5 bases and 5 bases, in that order; junction bases with no gene match: 8. CDR3 length equals 14 residues. Germline-derived CDR1 and CDR2 are MDHEN and SYDVKM. This chain's CDR3 is CASSDRAGRTEAFF. CDR3 bases: TGTGCCAGCAGTGACAGGGCGGGAAGAACTGAAGCTTTCTTT.

This clonotype was observed many times. The chain couples TRBV5-4 to TRBJ2-5; 10 bases are shared with TRBD1. After removal of 1 base from V and 6 bases from J, the junction contained 6 bases not matched to a gene. The germline V gene has CDR1 SGHNT and CDR2 YYREEE (reference sequence). This CDR3 is 15 amino acids long. CDR3 residues: CASSLKDRGGKTQYF. In nucleotides, the CDR3 is TGTGCCAGCAGCTTGAAGGACAGGGGGGGAAAGACCCAGTACTTC.

This clonotype was seen at least ten times. The chain links TRBV12-3 or TRBV12-4 to TRBJ2-1; D unresolved. The CDR3 length is 12 residues. The V gene lost 1 base and the J gene lost 9 bases, with 7 bases spanning the gap. CDR3 in amino acids: CASSLGLPEQFF. DNA of the CDR3: TGTGCCAGCAGTTTAGGCCTCCCTGAGCAGTTCTTC.

This clonotype was seen many times. The chain combines TRBV5-1 with TRBJ2-3; D is ambiguous. This CDR3 region has 12 residues. Germline CDR1 and CDR2: SGHRS and YFSETQ. The V and J ends lost 7 bases and 2 bases respectively, with 8 bases between them. The CDR3 loop is CASAFLTDTQYF. The CDR3 DNA reads TGCGCCAGCGCGTTTCTCACAGATACGCAGTATTTT.

Many counts were recorded for this clonotype. The rearrangement joins TRBV12-3 or TRBV12-4 to TRBJ2-5, with D maybe TRBD1 (6 bases). This CDR3 spans 16 amino acids. The V end lost 4 bases, the J end lost 1 base, and 16 bases lay between the germline ends. DNA of the CDR3: TGTGCCAGCAGTTCAGGGGTTTCGCCCCTCCAAGAGACCCAGTACTTC. It is translated as CASSSGVSPLQETQYF.

This clonotype was seen ten or more times. The V call is TRBV10-3, the J call TRBJ1-2, with a tentative D call TRBD1 (6 bases). CDR1 is ENHRY, CDR2 SYGVKD, per germline. V lost 6 bases to trimming and J lost 9 bases, with 23 bases between them. This CDR3 is built from 15 residues. The CDR3 region has the DNA TGTGCCATCAGCAAACCAGGGGCCTTCGGAGGGAGCTACACCTTC. Translation gives CAISKPGAFGGSYTF.

This clonotype came up many times. The CDR3 region is CASSGGQGEAFF. CDR3 nucleotide sequence: TGCGCCAGCAGCGGCGGACAGGGTGAAGCTTTCTTT. V gene TRBV5-1 combines with J gene TRBJ1-1, with TRBD1 identical over 8 bases. The CDR3 consists of 12 residues. V was clipped by 4 bases and J by 7 bases; unmatched bases: 3. Germline values: CDR1 SGHRS, CDR2 YFSETQ.

This clonotype showed up many times. The chain links TRBV7-2 to TRBJ2-3; D might be TRBD2 (6 bases). Germline V gene sequence: CDR1 SGHTA, CDR2 FQGNSA. Trimming took 1 base from V and 8 from J, leaving 16 bases between them. This CDR3 has 15 residues. CDR3 sequence reads: CASSLVGDLGGTQYF. In DNA, the CDR3 is TGTGCCAGCAGCTTAGTTGGGGACTTGGGGGGTACGCAGTATTTT.

This clonotype was counted ten times or more. The chain combines TRBV5-8 with TRBJ2-1, with D tentatively TRBD2 (6 bases). Trimming removed 0 bases at V and 7 bases at J, with 20 bases between. This CDR3 comprises 17 residues. Per germline, CDR1 SGHTS and CDR2 YDEGEE. CDR3 protein: CASSLVVKGPGDNEQFF. For the CDR3, the DNA is TGTGCCAGCAGCTTGGTGGTAAAGGGGCCGGGGGATAATGAGCAGTTCTTC.

This clonotype was observed many times. The CDR3 reads CATRKGDNTGELFF. The CDR3 DNA reads TGTGCCACCAGAAAGGGGGACAACACCGGGGAGCTGTTTTTT. V gene TRBV24-1 combines with J gene TRBJ2-2; the D gene is possibly TRBD1 (6 bases). The CDR3 contains 14 residues. Germline lookup yields CDR1 KGHDR and CDR2 SFDVKD. Trimming shortened V by 7 bases and J by 2 bases, and 10 bases separated the two germline ends.